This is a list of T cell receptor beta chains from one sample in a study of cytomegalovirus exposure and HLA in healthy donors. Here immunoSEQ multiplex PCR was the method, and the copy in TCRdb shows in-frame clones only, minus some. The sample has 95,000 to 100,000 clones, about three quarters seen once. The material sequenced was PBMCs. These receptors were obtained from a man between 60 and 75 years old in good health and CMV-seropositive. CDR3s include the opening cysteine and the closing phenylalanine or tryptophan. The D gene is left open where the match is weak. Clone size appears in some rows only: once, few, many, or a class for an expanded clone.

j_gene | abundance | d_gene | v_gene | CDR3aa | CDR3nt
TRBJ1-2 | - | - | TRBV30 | CAWSPGGRGEYGYTF | TGTGCCTGGAGCCCGGGGGGGCGGGGGGAATATGGCTACACCTTC
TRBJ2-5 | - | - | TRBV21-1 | CASSSKGLRKLGQYF | TGTGCCAGCAGCTCCAAAGGCTTGCGGAAATTAGGCCAGTACTTC
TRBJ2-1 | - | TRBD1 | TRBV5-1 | CASSFGQVIGDEQFF | TGCGCCAGCAGCTTTGGACAGGTAATAGGCGATGAGCAGTTCTTC
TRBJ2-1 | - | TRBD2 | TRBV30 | CAWAYGGSTSYNEQFF | TGTGCCTGGGCATACGGGGGGTCTACTTCCTACAATGAGCAGTTCTTC
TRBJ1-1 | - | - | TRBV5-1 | CASSLDTGNTEAFF | TGCGCCAGCAGCTTGGATACGGGGAACACTGAAGCTTTCTTT
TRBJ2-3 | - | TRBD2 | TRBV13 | CASSLGLAITDTQYF | TGTGCCAGCAGCTTAGGACTAGCGATCACAGATACGCAGTATTTT
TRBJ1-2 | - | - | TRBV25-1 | CASSGAGANYGYTF | TGTGCCAGCAGTGGGGCCGGGGCTAACTATGGCTACACCTTC
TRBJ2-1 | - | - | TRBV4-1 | CASSQARAGQSYNEQFF | TGCGCCAGCAGCCAAGCTAGGGCAGGGCAATCCTACAATGAGCAGTTCTTC
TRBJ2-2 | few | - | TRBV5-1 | CASSLEGTGELFF | TGCGCCAGCAGCTTAGAGGGAACCGGGGAGCTGTTTTTT
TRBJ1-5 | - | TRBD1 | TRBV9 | CASSVGGDRDQPQHF | TGTGCCAGCAGCGTAGGAGGGGACAGGGATCAGCCCCAGCATTTT
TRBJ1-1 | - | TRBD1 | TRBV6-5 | CASSYSVTGPEAFF | TGTGCCAGCAGTTACTCGGTGACAGGGCCTGAAGCTTTCTTT
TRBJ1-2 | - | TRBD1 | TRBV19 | CASSIRDRGDGYTF | TGTGCCAGTAGTATTCGGGACAGGGGTGATGGCTACACCTTC
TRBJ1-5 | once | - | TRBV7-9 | CASSEGGVGQPQHF | TGTGCCAGCAGCGAGGGGGGGGTGGGCCAGCCCCAGCATTTT
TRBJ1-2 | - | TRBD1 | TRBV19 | CATLDQGGFNYGYTF | TGTGCCACCCTCGACCAGGGGGGTTTTAACTATGGCTACACCTTC
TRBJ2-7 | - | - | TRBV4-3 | CASSPGVTYEQYF | TGCGCCAGCAGCCCGGGAGTTACCTACGAGCAGTACTTC